Below, 11 T cell receptor beta chains from the same sample are listed, as sequenced in a study of shared clonotypes between healthy human individuals. Positive CCR7 selection of CD45RO-negative cells yielded the naive CD8 cells, and terminally differentiated effector memory CD45RA+ cells were excluded. Assay used: immunoSEQ multiplex PCR; TCRdb lists only in-frame clones, some missing. The table includes some 630,000 clones, 96% detected once. The specimen was naive CD8+ T cells sorted from blood. The source of these receptors is a woman aged 25 to 39 in good health.

This chain connects TRBV4-1 to TRBJ1-6; D is perhaps TRBD1 (6 bases). Looked up from germline, CDR1 is MGHRA and CDR2 is YSYEKL. The V end lost 1 base, the J end lost 2 bases, and 9 bases lay between the germline ends. This CDR3 comprises 16 residues. The CDR3 here is CASSQGDRTYNSPLHF. The CDR3 DNA follows: TGCGCCAGCAGCCAAGGCGACAGGACCTATAATTCACCCCTCCACTTT.

J is TRBJ2-1 and V is TRBV4-2; no definite D call. CDR1 is LGHNA, CDR2 YNFKEQ, per germline. V was pared by 3 bases and J by 6 bases, with 9 bases between. This CDR3 is built from 13 residues. In nucleotides, the CDR3 is TGTGCCAGCAGCCAGGTCTTGGGCAATGAGCAGTTCTTC. Residues: CASSQVLGNEQFF.

As concerns this clone: The sample has other DNA sequences that encode this CDR3 too. This rearrangement joins TRBV5-4 to TRBJ2-7; 8 bases align to TRBD2. Germline V lookup: CDR1 SGHNT, CDR2 YYREEE (reference sequence). V lost 5 bases and J lost 1; bases outside the gene matches: 2. This CDR3 contains 13 residues. The CDR3 is CASSLAGSYEQYF. As DNA, the CDR3 is TGTGCCAGCAGTCTAGCGGGTTCCTACGAGCAGTACTTC.

J is TRBJ2-1 and V is TRBV29-1; the D is unclear. Germline V lookup: CDR1 SQVTM, CDR2 ANQGSEA. V lost 3 bases and J 9 bases, leaving 9 bases between the germline ends. CDR3 length: 11 amino acids. CDR3 nucleotide sequence: TGCAGCGTTGAGGGGTGGAGTGAGCAGTTCTTC. Translating it yields CSVEGWSEQFF.

The rearrangement links TRBV5-6 to TRBJ1-2; a weak D match, TRBD1 (5 bases). This CDR3 has 16 residues. CDR1 SGHDT and CDR2 YYEEEE come from the germline V gene. Trimming removed 0 bases at V and 5 bases at J, with 17 bases between. The CDR3 reads CASSLAKAGSFYGYTF. Here the CDR3 DNA reads TGTGCCAGCAGCTTGGCCAAGGCAGGGAGTTTTTATGGCTACACCTTC.

The chain couples TRBV6-5 to TRBJ2-2; no clear D. The V end lost 2 bases, the J end lost 6 bases, and 7 bases lay between the germline ends. In germline, CDR1 is MNHEY, CDR2 SVGAGI. CDR3 length: 13 amino acids. Here the CDR3 reads CASSYLGSGELFF. In DNA, the CDR3 is TGTGCCAGCAGTTACCTCGGCTCCGGGGAGCTGTTTTTT.

The chain links TRBV18 to TRBJ2-1; 7 nucleotides align to TRBD2. This CDR3 region has 15 residues. Germline V gene data show CDR1 as KGHSH and CDR2 as LQKENI. V dropped 3 bases and J dropped 2; count of bases not matched to a gene: 4. The CDR3 sequence is CASSPLAEPYNEQFF. The CDR3 DNA is TGTGCCAGCTCACCGCTAGCGGAACCCTACAATGAGCAGTTCTTC.

Notes on this clone: Additional DNA sequences in this sample encode the identical CDR3. The chain links TRBV6-5 to TRBJ2-1, with D uncertain. The CDR3 covers 11 residues. The V end was cut by 2 bases, the J end by 6 bases, with 2 bases between. Germline V gene lookup returns CDR1 MNHEY and CDR2 SVGAGI. CDR3 residues: CASSYGNEQFF. CDR3 bases: TGTGCCAGCAGTTACGGCAATGAGCAGTTCTTC.

This sequence joins TRBV19 and TRBJ1-1; possibly TRBD1 for D (6 bases). This CDR3 is 14 amino acids long. Germline loops: CDR1 LNHDA, CDR2 SQIVND (reference sequence). V lost 4 bases, J lost 4 bases, and 13 bases lay in between. CDR3 protein: CASSKGGWGTEAFF. The DNA of the CDR3 is TGTGCCAGTAGTAAAGGGGGTTGGGGCACTGAAGCTTTCTTT.

The V and J genes are TRBV29-1 and TRBJ2-1, with D perhaps matching TRBD1 or TRBD2 (5 bases each). With 6 bases removed from V and 5 bases from J, the gap between germline ends came to 29 bases. Germline lookup yields CDR1 SQVTM and CDR2 ANQGSEA. CDR3 length: 18 amino acids. CDR3 sequence (DNA): TGCAGCGTGGATCCCGGGGCGCTAGTGAGTTCTGCCGACAATGAGCAGTTCTTC. Its protein product is CSVDPGALVSSADNEQFF.

V is TRBV27 and J is TRBJ2-7, with 7 bases matching TRBD1. Germline-derived CDR1 and CDR2 are MNHEY and SMNVEV (reference sequence). The CDR3 totals 14 residues. Trimming at V came to 1 base and at J to 5 bases, leaving 5 bases not matched to a gene. CDR3 nucleotides: TGTGCCAGCAGTTTATGGCAGGGGGACAACGAGCAGTACTTC. Its protein is CASSLWQGDNEQYF.